These 5 T cell receptor beta chains were sequenced from one sample in a study of blood T cell repertoires in COVID-19. This table comes from immunoSEQ multiplex PCR, and its TCRdb copy is limited to in-frame clones, with some not included. Here the sample spans more than 25,000 clones, 85% to 90% being singletons. Sequencing was performed on peripheral blood. These receptor sequences come from a man aged 55 to 70 with acute or convalescent COVID-19.

The chain has TRBV2 and TRBJ1-5; possibly TRBD1 for D (5 bases). Germline CDR1 is SNHLY and CDR2 is FYNNEI. CDR3 length: 13 residues. Trimming took off 4 bases at V and 4 bases at J, with 8 bases between the two ends. CDR3 nucleotide sequence: TGTGCCAGCAGTGGGTCAGGGAATCAGCCCCAGCATTTT. Translation: CASSGSGNQPQHF.

This sequence joins TRBV10-3 and TRBJ2-6; TRBD1 matches at 7 bases. The CDR3 consists of 18 residues. The germline gives CDR1 ENHRY, CDR2 SYGVKD. Trimming cost V 2 bases and J 4 bases; bases outside gene matches: 11. The CDR3 protein is CAISEGDRVGRGANVLTF. CDR3 DNA: TGTGCCATCAGTGAGGGGGACAGAGTAGGGCGGGGGGCCAACGTCCTGACTTTC.

The chain links TRBV3-1 (or the pseudogene TRBV3-2) to TRBJ2-1; 14 bases agree with TRBD2. The V gene's germline CDR1 is LGHDT and CDR2 YNNKEL (reference sequence). The CDR3 has 15 amino acids. J lost 8 bases, V lost 2 bases, and 2 bases had no gene match. This CDR3 is CASSQPGLAGDEQFF. The CDR3 DNA reads TGTGCCAGCAGCCAACCGGGACTAGCGGGGGATGAGCAGTTCTTC.

The chain employs TRBV19 and TRBJ1-2; weak D call: TRBD1 (5 bases). Germline V lookup: CDR1 LNHDA, CDR2 SQIVND (reference sequence). The CDR3 is made up of 15 amino acids. V gave up 6 bases and J gave up 4 bases, with 18 bases separating them. The CDR3 region has the DNA TGTGCCAGTAGCCTACGAAAGACAGTAACCTATGGCTACACCTTC. Its protein product is CASSLRKTVTYGYTF.

The chain recombines TRBV6-5 with TRBJ2-6; D is undetermined. With 0 bases removed from V and 1 base from J, the gap between germline ends came to 7 bases. The CDR3 contains 16 residues. Germline CDR1 reads MNHEY; CDR2 reads SVGAGI. The CDR3, as DNA: TGTGCCAGCAGTTACTCTGAAGCTTCTGGGGCCAACGTCCTGACTTTC. Translated, it gives CASSYSEASGANVLTF.